This T cell receptor (beta chain) was recovered during a study of identifying expanded T cells in peripheral blood. During the collection period, no donor immune events like infections were recorded. The CDR3 covers 17 residues. V gave up 3 bases and J gave up 4 bases, with 22 bases separating them. The germline CDR1 and CDR2 sequences are SGHNT and YYREEE (reference sequence). With regard to this clone: Its antigen is still unknown.

Whole-study findings and limits: Across healthy donors, higher total template counts meant significantly greater approximately two-week count variance. Differentially abundant clones: around 1.2 between replicates, around 17 at two to three weeks, under 25 at four.

Method: immunoSEQ multiplex PCR; TCRdb's copy keeps in-frame clones and lacks some. The sample lists 60,000 to 65,000 clones; approximately 82% were seen once. The sequencing input was blood. The gene calls are TRBV5-4 and TRBJ1-1, with D perhaps TRBD1 (5 bases). The sequence came from a person aged 18-70 years in good health. CDR3 region: CASSSPWGGDKGTEAFF. In DNA, the CDR3 is TGTGCCAGCAGCTCCCCGTGGGGCGGCGATAAGGGCACTGAAGCTTTCTTT.